This T cell receptor (beta chain) was retrieved from a study of cytomegalovirus exposure and HLA in healthy donors. Losses at the gene ends were 4 bases for V and 0 bases for J; bases not matched to a gene: 6. Germline V gene lookup returns CDR1 SGHDT and CDR2 YYEEEE. This CDR3 has 15 residues. The study ran its PCR with 60 Vbeta and 13 Jbeta primers. The method was immunoSEQ multiplex PCR; TCRdb's version includes in-frame clones alone and lacks a portion of them. In the table there are 110,000 or so clones, 67% of which are singletons. The sample comprised PBMCs. The receptor comes from a man aged 18-30 years in good health and CMV-seropositive. The rearrangement joins TRBV5-6 to TRBJ2-7; TRBD2 aligns across 8 bases. The CDR3 DNA reads as TGTGCCAGCAGCCGACTAGCGACTAGCTCCTACGAGCAGTACGTC. Encoded protein: CASSRLATSSYEQYV.